These 25 T cell receptor beta chains were sequenced from one sample in a study of blood T cell repertoires in COVID-19. Assay used: immunoSEQ multiplex PCR; TCRdb lists only in-frame clones, some missing. The data show around 310,000 clones, 90% seen once. The sequenced material came from peripheral blood. The origin of the receptors is a middle-aged woman with COVID-19, enrolled during active disease.

The V and J genes are TRBV9 and TRBJ2-2; 9 bases fit TRBD2. This CDR3 is 17 amino acids long. The V gene's germline CDR1 is SGDLS and CDR2 YYNGEE. V lost 0 bases, J lost 4 bases, and 7 bases stayed unmatched. The CDR3 loop reads CASSVALRLAATGELFF. CDR3 sequence (DNA): TGTGCCAGCAGCGTAGCTCTCAGACTAGCGGCCACCGGGGAGCTGTTTTTT.

The genes are TRBV19 and TRBJ1-5, with 9 nucleotides matching TRBD1. The CDR3 contains 14 residues. Germline V gene lookup returns CDR1 LNHDA and CDR2 SQIVND (reference sequence). The V gene end was trimmed by 4 bases and the J gene end by 4 bases; junction bases not matched to a gene: 2. The CDR3 reads CASSTGTGNQPQHF. The CDR3 nucleotides are TGTGCCAGTAGTACCGGGACAGGGAATCAGCCCCAGCATTTT.

The table lists this clone with a few counts. The chain employs TRBV12-3 or TRBV12-4 and TRBJ1-4; 8 positions match TRBD1. The CDR3 contains 13 residues. V shed 6 bases, J shed 8 bases, and the junction held 5 bases outside the gene matches. The chain's CDR3 is CASSPNRGEKLFF. The CDR3 bases are TGTGCCAGCAGCCCTAACAGGGGGGAAAAACTGTTTTTT.

The V gene is TRBV15, the J gene TRBJ2-2; 12 bases line up with TRBD1. This CDR3 has 16 residues. Trimming took 9 bases from V and 5 from J; bases not matched to a gene: 10. Looked up from germline, CDR1 is LNHNV and CDR2 is YYDKDF (reference sequence). The CDR3 DNA reads TGTGCCACACGACTATGGGACAGGGGGCGTACCGGGGAGCTGTTTTTT. Protein: CATRLWDRGRTGELFF.

The table lists this clone with a count of one. V gene TRBV19 combines with J gene TRBJ1-2, with a possible D match to TRBD1 (6 bases). The CDR3 covers 16 residues. V lost 6 bases and J lost 4, with 21 bases in between. Germline loops: CDR1 LNHDA, CDR2 SQIVND (reference sequence). In DNA form, the CDR3 reads TGTGCCAGTAGGGGTGACGGACAGAGGATTTTCTATGGCTACACCTTC. It codes for CASRGDGQRIFYGYTF. The full variable domain, in which reference TRBV19 and TRBJ1-2 provide the parts outside the CDR3, is DGGITQSPKYLFRKEGQNVTLSCEQNLNHDAMYWYRQDPGQGLRLIYYSQIVNDFQKGDIAEGYSVSREKKESFPLTVTSAQKNPTAFYLCASRGDGQRIFYGYTFGSGTRLTVV.

The chain links TRBV7-2 to TRBJ1-5; D ambiguous. CDR1 and CDR2 from the germline V gene are SGHTA and FQGNSA. V was clipped by 4 bases and J by 8 bases, with 21 bases between them. The CDR3 contains 16 residues. In DNA, the CDR3 is TGTGCCAGCAGCTCCGACGGCCGGGGTGGAATGGAGCCCCAGCATTTT. Translated, it gives CASSSDGRGGMEPQHF.

CDR3 DNA: TGCAGCCACCAACTAGCGGGAGGGATAGTTACTTACAATGAGCAGTTCTTC. Protein: CSHQLAGGIVTYNEQFF. This chain joins TRBV29-1 and TRBJ2-1; 13 nucleotides align to TRBD2. CDR1 and CDR2 from the germline V gene are SQVTM and ANQGSEA. The CDR3 covers 17 residues. With 8 bases clipped from V and 4 bases from J, the junction kept 14 bases outside the gene matches.

This chain joins TRBV7-2 and TRBJ1-5, with D maybe TRBD1 (6 bases). The CDR3 totals 14 residues. Germline CDR1 and CDR2: SGHTA and FQGNSA. Trimming removed 1 base from V and 9 bases from J, with 13 bases in between. In DNA, the CDR3 is TGTGCCAGCAGCTTAGACAGGGCCATGGGGCCCCAGCATTTT. Its translation is CASSLDRAMGPQHF.

With regard to this clone: Compared with germline, one end of the junction differs, possibly owing to a read error. The chain combines TRBV7-7 with TRBJ1-1; D perhaps matches TRBD1 (5 bases). The CDR3 loop spans 13 amino acids. Germline V gene sequence: CDR1 SSHAT, CDR2 FNYEAQ (reference sequence). The CDR3 region is CASSPTVNTEAFF. DNA for the CDR3: TGTGCTAGCAGTCCGACAGTTAACACTGAAGCTTTCTTT.

The V and J genes are TRBV9 and TRBJ2-2; 9 bases match TRBD2. Germline V gene sequence: CDR1 SGDLS, CDR2 YYNGEE. The CDR3 sequence is 17 residues long. Losses at the gene ends were 1 base for V and 3 bases for J; bases not matched to a gene: 7. The CDR3 DNA reads TGTGCCAGCAGCGTATGGGAGGGACTAGCCCACACCGGGGAGCTGTTTTTT. It codes for CASSVWEGLAHTGELFF.

As to this clone: At one end, the junction sequence differs from germline, possibly due to a read error. The rearrangement links TRBV12-3 or TRBV12-4 to TRBJ2-5; 9 positions match TRBD2. The CDR3 sequence is 13 residues long. The CDR3 sequence: CASSLAGAATQYF. For the CDR3, the DNA is TGTGCCAGCAGCTTAGCGGGAGCGGCGACCCAGTACTTC.

The chain recombines TRBV30 with TRBJ1-1, with D unresolved. Germline V gives CDR1 GTSNPN, CDR2 SVGIG (reference sequence). The V gene lost 1 base and the J gene lost 2 bases, with 8 bases spanning the gap. The CDR3 totals 13 residues. The CDR3 coding sequence is TGTGCCTGGAGTGGGACTGCAAACACTGAAGCTTTCTTT. This gives the protein CAWSGTANTEAFF.

V is TRBV5-1 and J is TRBJ1-4; weak D call: TRBD1 (5 bases). Germline V CDR1 and CDR2: SGHRS, YFSETQ. The CDR3 contains 18 residues. V was pared by 3 bases and J by 7 bases, with 25 bases between. The CDR3 DNA sequence: TGCGCCAGCAGCTGGGGGGACGAAGATCCGAGGGGTGGTGAAAAACTGTTTTTT. Protein product: CASSWGDEDPRGGEKLFF.

Only one count was recorded for this clone. This sequence joins TRBV19 and TRBJ1-3; D possibly corresponds to TRBD1 (5 bases). The CDR3 is 14 amino acids. Trimming cost V 5 bases and J 0 bases, with 8 bases left between them. Germline V gives CDR1 LNHDA, CDR2 SQIVND (reference sequence). The CDR3 protein is CASSPQGSGNTIYF. Written as DNA, the CDR3 is TGTGCCAGTAGTCCCCAGGGCTCTGGAAACACCATATATTTT.

Points on this clone: This CDR3 is also generated by other DNA sequences in the sample. This rearrangement joins TRBV12-3 or TRBV12-4 to TRBJ1-2; tentative D call: TRBD1 (5 bases). The CDR3 extends over 13 amino acids. Trimming cost V 2 bases and J 6 bases, with 10 bases left between them. The CDR3 here is CASSLTGGHGYTF. Here the CDR3 DNA reads TGTGCCAGCAGTTTAACAGGTGGTCATGGCTACACCTTC.

This chain links TRBV6-1 with TRBJ2-3; D may be TRBD2 (5 bases). The germline gives CDR1 MNHNS, CDR2 SASEGT. The V and J ends lost 1 base and 1 base respectively, with 24 bases between them. The CDR3 loop spans 20 amino acids. Here the CDR3 DNA reads TGTGCCAGCAGTGAAGTTAGCGCGACACACGGCCTCGGTGGCACAGATACGCAGTATTTT. This translates into CASSEVSATHGLGGTDTQYF.

This clone showed up just a few times. The chain is built from TRBV14 and TRBJ2-3, with D possibly being TRBD2 (5 bases). CDR3 length: 15 amino acids. Germline V gene sequence: CDR1 SGHDN, CDR2 FVKESK. The V end was cut by 2 bases, the J end by 2 bases, with 11 bases between. The CDR3 nucleotides read TGTGCCAGCAGCCAACTCAGCGGTTACACAGATACGCAGTATTTT. Translated: CASSQLSGYTDTQYF. Full variable domain (outside the CDR3, taken from reference TRBV14 and TRBJ2-3): EAGVTQFPSHSVIEKGQTVTLRCDPISGHDNLYWYRRVMGKEIKFLLHFVKESKQDESGMPNNRFLAERTGGTYSTLKVQPAELEDSGVYFCASSQLSGYTDTQYFGPGTRLTVL.

This clone was observed a handful of times. V gene TRBV14 combines with J gene TRBJ2-1; 8 positions match TRBD2. Germline loops: CDR1 SGHDN, CDR2 FVKESK. V gave up 0 bases and J gave up 2 bases; unmatched junction bases: 3. The CDR3 is made up of 16 amino acids. The chain's CDR3 is CASSQDGRGAYNEQFF. CDR3 sequence (DNA): TGTGCCAGCAGCCAAGATGGGCGGGGGGCCTACAATGAGCAGTTCTTC.

The rearrangement uses TRBV12-5 and TRBJ2-5, with D possibly being TRBD1 (5 bases). Per the germline V gene, CDR1 is LGHNT and CDR2 is FRNRAP. The CDR3 contains 13 residues. V lost 3 bases to trimming and J lost 5 bases, with 10 bases between them. CDR3 sequence (DNA): TGTGCTAGTGGTTTCCCCTACAGGGAGACCCAGTACTTC. Residues: CASGFPYRETQYF.

The chain combines TRBV27 with TRBJ2-4, with 9 bases that match TRBD1. The ends lost 2 bases at V and 6 bases at J; junction bases unmatched: 8. The CDR3 loop spans 16 amino acids. Germline V gives CDR1 MNHEY, CDR2 SMNVEV (reference sequence). CDR3 region: CASSLVTGGRRNIQYF. As DNA, the CDR3 is TGTGCCAGCAGTTTAGTCACAGGGGGCAGGAGAAACATTCAGTACTTC.

The chain combines TRBV19 with TRBJ1-4, with D possibly TRBD1 on 6 matching bases. The CDR3 is made up of 18 amino acids. Trimming removed 3 bases at V and 7 bases at J, with 24 bases between. The germline gives CDR1 LNHDA, CDR2 SQIVND (reference sequence). The CDR3, as DNA: TGTGCCAGTAGTATTATTGGCAGGGAAGGGGGTGTGGGTGAAAAACTGTTTTTT. This gives the protein CASSIIGREGGVGEKLFF.

The chain is built from TRBV6-6 and TRBJ2-7; possibly TRBD1 for D (6 bases). The CDR3 consists of 15 residues. Germline lookup yields CDR1 MNHNY and CDR2 SVGAGI (reference sequence). Trimming removed 6 bases at V and 3 bases at J, with 18 bases between. The chain's CDR3 is CASSPSGQFIYEQYF. The CDR3 DNA reads TGTGCCAGCAGCCCCTCCGGACAGTTCATCTACGAGCAGTACTTC.

The rearrangement uses TRBV7-2 and TRBJ1-5; possibly TRBD1 for D (5 bases). The CDR3 is made up of 15 amino acids. Germline CDR1 and CDR2: SGHTA and FQGNSA. V dropped 4 bases and J dropped 8 bases, with 18 bases sitting between them. CDR3 nucleotides: TGTGCCAGCAGCTCACCAGACAGCGCAGGTGAGCCCCAGCATTTT. It specifies CASSSPDSAGEPQHF.

The gene calls are TRBV4-3 and TRBJ1-2; the match to TRBD1 covers 7 bases. J lost 3 bases, V lost 2 bases, and 9 bases had no gene match. CDR3 length equals 16 residues. Germline CDR1 and CDR2: LGHNA and YSLEER. The DNA of the CDR3 is TGCGCCAGCAGCCAAAACTACAGGGGTCTTTACTATGGCTACACCTTC. Translation gives CASSQNYRGLYYGYTF.

The CDR3 sequence is CASMGIDYGYTF. CDR3 nucleotide sequence: TGTGCCAGCATGGGCATTGACTATGGCTACACCTTC. J is TRBJ1-2 and V is TRBV6-5, with D unresolved. V was trimmed by 7 bases and J by 3 bases, leaving 9 bases between them. From germline, CDR1 is MNHEY and CDR2 SVGAGI. This CDR3 contains 12 residues.